The rows below give T cell receptor beta chains drawn from one sample of a study of human T cells and chemical hapten exposure. From the RACE reads, TCRdb called clonotypes with MiXCR, one entry per CDR3 protein. The table shows fewer than 150,000 distinct CDR3 sequences, with roughly 13% occurring only once. Sequenced here: whole blood, sampled in connection with sensitization to the hapten diphenylcyclopropenone (DPC). The source of these receptors is a man aged 18 to 29 with alopecia areata. Some clones in this sample may be carry-over from other donors' samples. CDR3s include the opening cysteine and the closing phenylalanine or tryptophan. The order of the fields is clone size, D gene, V gene, J gene, CDR3 protein, CDR3 DNA. The D gene is left open where the match is weak. Part of the rows lack a size; the others show once, few, many or a class for expanded clones.

abundance: many
d_gene: TRBD1
v_gene: TRBV11-1
j_gene: TRBJ2-7
CDR3aa: CASSSWTGRIEQYF
CDR3nt: TGTGCCAGCAGCAGTTGGACAGGGCGAATTGAGCAGTACTTC

abundance: few
d_gene: .
v_gene: TRBV11-3
j_gene: TRBJ2-1
CDR3aa: CASSPTVGEQFF
CDR3nt: TGTGCCAGCAGCCCTACGGTCGGGGAGCAGTTCTTC

abundance: few
d_gene: TRBD1
v_gene: TRBV11-3
j_gene: TRBJ2-5
CDR3aa: CASSLTPTGGQETQYF
CDR3nt: TGTGCCAGCAGCTTAACCCCAACAGGGGGCCAAGAGACCCAGTACTTC

abundance: many
d_gene: .
v_gene: TRBV5-6
j_gene: TRBJ1-2
CDR3aa: CASSIVPPGSYTF
CDR3nt: TGTGCCAGCAGCATTGTGCCCCCAGGGAGCTACACCTTC

abundance: .
d_gene: .
v_gene: TRBV25-1
j_gene: TRBJ1-1
CDR3aa: CASIGVYEAFF
CDR3nt: TGTGCCAGCATTGGGGTCTATGAAGCTTTCTTT

abundance: .
d_gene: .
v_gene: TRBV7-2
j_gene: TRBJ1-5
CDR3aa: CASSLGVGGLQPQHF
CDR3nt: TGTGCCAGCAGCTTAGGAGTCGGGGGTCTCCAGCCCCAGCATTTT

abundance: many
d_gene: TRBD1
v_gene: TRBV11-2
j_gene: TRBJ2-5
CDR3aa: CASSIGQGKTQYF
CDR3nt: TGTGCCAGCAGCATTGGACAGGGGAAGACCCAGTACTTC

abundance: few
d_gene: TRBD2
v_gene: TRBV4-3
j_gene: TRBJ2-7
CDR3aa: CASSPLAGEVYEQYF
CDR3nt: TGCGCCAGCAGCCCCCTAGCGGGGGAAGTTTACGAGCAGTACTTC

abundance: few
d_gene: .
v_gene: TRBV21-1
j_gene: TRBJ2-5
CDR3aa: CASSKVAAAAVETQYF
CDR3nt: TGTGCCAGCAGCAAAGTGGCAGCGGCGGCAGTAGAGACCCAGTACTTC

abundance: few
d_gene: .
v_gene: TRBV20-1
j_gene: TRBJ1-1
CDR3aa: CSAPRGGTPGTEAFF
CDR3nt: TGCAGTGCGCCCCGCGGGGGCACGCCGGGGACTGAAGCTTTCTTT

abundance: .
d_gene: .
v_gene: TRBV11-2
j_gene: TRBJ2-2
CDR3aa: CASSLVGQRHTGELFF
CDR3nt: TGTGCCAGCAGCTTAGTCGGTCAAAGACACACCGGGGAGCTGTTTTTT

abundance: few
d_gene: .
v_gene: TRBV9
j_gene: TRBJ1-1
CDR3aa: CASSVHTNTEAFF
CDR3nt: TGTGCCAGCAGCGTACACACCAACACTGAAGCTTTCTTT

abundance: .
d_gene: TRBD2
v_gene: TRBV7-9
j_gene: TRBJ2-7
CDR3aa: CASSPRTSGYEQYF
CDR3nt: TGTGCCAGCAGCCCCAGGACTAGCGGCTACGAGCAGTACTTC

abundance: few
d_gene: .
v_gene: TRBV19
j_gene: TRBJ1-1
CDR3aa: CASTLTGTSWEAFF
CDR3nt: TGTGCCAGTACCCTCACCGGGACATCCTGGGAAGCTTTCTTT

abundance: .
d_gene: TRBD1
v_gene: TRBV28
j_gene: TRBJ2-7
CDR3aa: CASSLGGQGSEQYF
CDR3nt: TGTGCCAGCAGTTTAGGGGGACAGGGGAGTGAGCAGTACTTC

abundance: .
d_gene: .
v_gene: TRBV29-1
j_gene: TRBJ2-6
CDR3aa: CSVTWGSGANVLTF
CDR3nt: TGCAGCGTGACATGGGGCTCTGGGGCCAACGTCCTGACTTTC

abundance: .
d_gene: TRBD1
v_gene: TRBV7-9
j_gene: TRBJ2-7
CDR3aa: CASSHRGTGQYEQYF
CDR3nt: TGTGCCAGCAGCCATAGAGGGACAGGGCAATACGAGCAGTACTTC

abundance: few
d_gene: .
v_gene: TRBV4-1
j_gene: TRBJ2-7
CDR3aa: CASSQVGGYEQYF
CDR3nt: TGCGCCAGCAGCCAAGTCGGTGGGTACGAGCAGTACTTC

abundance: few
d_gene: TRBD2
v_gene: TRBV10-1
j_gene: TRBJ2-4
CDR3aa: CASSRGGDKNIQYF
CDR3nt: TGCGCCAGCAGTCGGGGGGGAGACAAAAACATTCAGTACTTC

abundance: many
d_gene: TRBD1
v_gene: TRBV12-3/TRBV12-4
j_gene: TRBJ1-2
CDR3aa: CASSHRGTGDYGYTF
CDR3nt: TGTGCCAGCAGCCACAGAGGGACAGGGGACTATGGCTACACCTTC

abundance: many
d_gene: TRBD1
v_gene: TRBV15
j_gene: TRBJ1-5
CDR3aa: CATSAHQGTGNQPQHF
CDR3nt: TGTGCCACCAGCGCCCACCAGGGGACAGGCAATCAGCCCCAGCATTTT

abundance: .
d_gene: .
v_gene: TRBV27
j_gene: TRBJ2-7
CDR3aa: CASSIDRRGYEQYF
CDR3nt: TGTGCCAGCAGTATCGACCGCCGGGGCTACGAGCAGTACTTC

abundance: .
d_gene: .
v_gene: TRBV2
j_gene: TRBJ1-1
CDR3aa: CASSEGLAAFF
CDR3nt: TGTGCCAGCAGTGAGGGTCTAGCGGCTTTCTTT

abundance: .
d_gene: .
v_gene: TRBV12-3/TRBV12-4
j_gene: TRBJ2-5
CDR3aa: CASSLHREQETQYF
CDR3nt: TGTGCCAGCAGTTTGCACAGGGAGCAAGAGACCCAGTACTTC

abundance: .
d_gene: .
v_gene: TRBV20-1
j_gene: TRBJ1-5
CDR3aa: CSARGALIGQPQHF
CDR3nt: TGCAGTGCTAGAGGGGCTCTTATCGGTCAGCCCCAGCATTTT

abundance: few
d_gene: TRBD2
v_gene: TRBV24-1
j_gene: TRBJ2-5
CDR3aa: CATSDSSGGPQETQYF
CDR3nt: TGTGCCACCAGTGATTCTAGCGGGGGTCCGCAAGAGACCCAGTACTTC

abundance: few
d_gene: .
v_gene: TRBV2
j_gene: TRBJ2-3
CDR3aa: CASSEGKGSSTDTQYF
CDR3nt: TGTGCCAGCAGTGAGGGAAAGGGCTCTAGCACAGATACGCAGTATTTT

abundance: .
d_gene: .
v_gene: TRBV10-3
j_gene: TRBJ1-2
CDR3aa: CAITAQGSDGYTF
CDR3nt: TGTGCCATCACCGCACAGGGTTCGGATGGCTACACCTTC

abundance: .
d_gene: TRBD2
v_gene: TRBV7-6
j_gene: TRBJ2-1
CDR3aa: CASSLELAGVNEQFF
CDR3nt: TGTGCCAGCAGCTTAGAGCTAGCGGGGGTAAATGAGCAGTTCTTC

abundance: few
d_gene: .
v_gene: TRBV14
j_gene: TRBJ2-1
CDR3aa: CASSLLIDSEQFF
CDR3nt: TGTGCCAGCAGCCTCCTAATTGACAGCGAGCAGTTCTTC

abundance: many
d_gene: .
v_gene: TRBV6-2/TRBV6-3
j_gene: TRBJ1-1
CDR3aa: CAILSRGMTTEAFF
CDR3nt: TGTGCCATTCTTTCTAGAGGGATGACGACTGAAGCTTTCTTT

abundance: .
d_gene: .
v_gene: TRBV4-1
j_gene: TRBJ1-2
CDR3aa: CASSQTAGRVPLLGYTF
CDR3nt: TGCGCCAGCAGCCAAACGGCAGGAAGAGTGCCTCTATTGGGCTACACCTTC

abundance: .
d_gene: .
v_gene: TRBV7-9
j_gene: TRBJ2-7
CDR3aa: CASSSQGAYEQYF
CDR3nt: TGTGCCAGCAGCTCACAGGGAGCCTACGAGCAGTACTTC

abundance: .
d_gene: .
v_gene: TRBV7-9
j_gene: TRBJ1-4
CDR3aa: CASSPLNLATNEKLFF
CDR3nt: TGTGCCAGCAGCCCCCTTAACCTGGCAACTAATGAAAAACTGTTTTTT

abundance: few
d_gene: .
v_gene: TRBV12-3/TRBV12-4
j_gene: TRBJ1-4
CDR3aa: CASSLGQTLGATNEKLFF
CDR3nt: TGTGCCAGCAGTTTGGGACAAACGTTAGGGGCAACTAATGAAAAACTGTTTTTT

abundance: many
d_gene: TRBD1
v_gene: TRBV27
j_gene: TRBJ1-4
CDR3aa: CASSPRTGGNEKLFF
CDR3nt: TGTGCCAGCAGTCCTCGGACAGGGGGGAATGAAAAACTGTTTTTT

abundance: .
d_gene: TRBD1
v_gene: TRBV20-1
j_gene: TRBJ1-2
CDR3aa: CSATGASPGYTF
CDR3nt: TGCAGTGCGACAGGGGCGAGTCCTGGCTACACCTTC